The entry below gives a single T cell receptor beta chain sequence along with its context. There is no known antigen for this receptor. Base-call qualities are not available, and no considerably larger clone is one nucleotide away. The source of the sample is a study of cytomegalovirus exposure and HLA in healthy donors (dated by TCRdb to the late 2010s). In the study overall: The 500 to 800 repertoires of the first cohort and the approximately 110 validation repertoires were produced on the same platform, according to a later analysis. To predict cytomegalovirus infection status, the study combined high-throughput TCR immunosequencing, statistical association of individual TCRs with disease status, and machine learning. The study aimed to test whether signatures of past pathogen exposure could be identified by cataloging public T cell receptors. A separate validation cohort of about 110 different subjects was used in addition to the roughly 640-subject first cohort. Broad study findings and their caveats: The study listed 170 or so TCR beta chains as associated with cytomegalovirus. The validation cohort had no HLA typing available for a later analysis, so co-occurrence within that cohort was assessed over all 120 or so repertoires. A few of the identified cytomegalovirus-associated TCR beta chains were confirmed in vitro to be specific for cytomegalovirus antigens. The classifier was reported to diagnose cytomegalovirus status with high specificity and sensitivity in both the original cohort and the validation cohort. It was suggested by the authors that the approach could potentially be generalized to other disease states and immunological phenotypes. Most TCR sequences were seen in very few donors, while some public TCRs were found in many individuals. A later analysis found that TCRs clustered in the first cohort also tended to co-occur in the 95 to 150 validation repertoires, with 94% of cluster scores above 0.

The donors were included in the validation cohort of roughly 130 subjects, a group kept apart from the roughly 700-subject first cohort. At the junction V is shortened by 0 bases and J by 4 bases, with 11 bases in between. From its cysteine to its phenylalanine, the CDR3 spans 16 amino acids. The CDR3 DNA has 48 bases and is translated from base 1. CDR1 SGHDT and CDR2 YYEEEE were looked up in the germline V gene. The library was prepared using the immunoSEQ multiplex PCR assay. As for how the authors treated the data: A statistical classification framework was developed to diagnose cytomegalovirus status using the catalog of TCR beta chain sequences. TCRdb carries this immuneACCESS record with in-frame sequences only. Its versions omit some clonotypes, under half of them owing to an unresolved V gene in the studies checked, with the rest unexplained. That table supplies the V and J calls and clone size; D and trimming were determined from the DNA. The sample records over 200,000 clones, over 65% of which are singletons. The top ten constitute about 6% of the sample.

The sample consisted of PBMCs. The chain links TRBV5-6 with TRBJ1-6, with the D gene call left open. The sequence was collected from a woman between 18 and 29 years old in good health and CMV-seronegative. Here the CDR3 is given as CASSLAEGSYNSPLHF. The nucleotide sequence is TGTGCCAGCAGCTTGGCTGAGGGCAGTTATAATTCACCCCTCCACTTT.